These 22 T cell receptor beta chains share one sample of origin, sequenced in a study of cytomegalovirus exposure and HLA in healthy donors. The primer mix had 60 Vbeta and 13 Jbeta primers. Assay: immunoSEQ multiplex PCR; the TCRdb copy retains only in-frame clones and omits some. The repertoire has about 93,000 clones, roughly 60% of them found once; the top ten carry about 6.3%. Sample: PBMCs. These receptors were obtained from a boy aged 5-17 years in good health and CMV-seropositive.

This chain connects TRBV5-1 to TRBJ2-1; 13 positions match TRBD2. The CDR3 spans 15 residues. Per germline, CDR1 SGHRS and CDR2 YFSETQ. Losses at the gene ends were 4 bases for V and 5 bases for J; bases not matched to a gene: 3. The DNA for the CDR3 is TGCGCCAGCAGCCCCGGGACTAGCGGGAACAATGAGCAGTTCTTC. Translated: CASSPGTSGNNEQFF.

This rearrangement joins TRBV25-1 to TRBJ2-7; 9 positions agree with TRBD2. The CDR3 consists of 17 residues. Germline CDR1 and CDR2: MGHDK and SYGVNS. Trimming took 3 bases from V and 4 from J; bases not matched to a gene: 13. As DNA, the CDR3 is TGTGCCAGCAGTGACTTGGGTCAGCGGGAGGTCGGGTACGAGCAGTACTTC. As protein: CASSDLGQREVGYEQYF.

This clone was seen only a few times. The J gene is TRBJ1-1, the V gene TRBV18; 12 nucleotides match TRBD1. The CDR3 consists of 16 residues. Germline V gene lookup returns CDR1 KGHSH and CDR2 LQKENI. Unmatched junction bases numbered 6, after V lost 2 bases and J lost 5 bases. The DNA of the CDR3 is TGTGCCAGCTCACCAGGGACAGGGGGCGGACGGACTGAAGCTTTCTTT. Translating gives CASSPGTGGGRTEAFF.

This clone was picked up a small number of times. The V and J genes are TRBV5-6 and TRBJ2-7, with a possible D match to TRBD1 (5 bases). V lost 1 base, J lost 2 bases, and 7 bases lay in between. The CDR3 totals 13 residues. In germline, CDR1 is SGHDT, CDR2 YYEEEE. The CDR3 loop reads CASSLQGTYEQYF. In DNA form, the CDR3 reads TGTGCCAGCAGCTTGCAGGGAACCTACGAGCAGTACTTC.

The V and J genes are TRBV29-1 and TRBJ2-7; no firm D call. Trimming removed 6 bases at V and 0 bases at J, with 18 bases between. This CDR3 region has 15 residues. Germline lookup yields CDR1 SQVTM and CDR2 ANQGSEA. The CDR3 protein is CSVTLGKRSSYEQYF. In DNA, the CDR3 is TGCAGCGTGACCCTTGGAAAGAGGAGCTCCTACGAGCAGTACTTC.

This clone was counted a few times. The genes are TRBV2 and TRBJ2-7; possibly TRBD1 for D (6 bases). This CDR3 has 17 amino acids. Germline CDR1 SNHLY, CDR2 FYNNEI. Trimming removed 6 bases at V and 3 bases at J, with 24 bases between. The CDR3 protein is CASRGTWTAGWNYEQYF. Written as DNA, the CDR3 is TGTGCCAGCAGGGGAACCTGGACAGCTGGTTGGAACTACGAGCAGTACTTC. The variable domain in full, completed from reference TRBV2 and TRBJ2-7, reads EPEVTQTPSHQVTQMGQEVILRCVPISNHLYFYWYRQILGQKVEFLVSFYNNEISEKSEIFDDQFSVERPDGSNFTLKIRSTKLEDSAMYFCASRGTWTAGWNYEQYFGPGTRLTVT.

The V and J genes are TRBV7-9 and TRBJ1-4, with TRBD1 matching 7 bases. J lost 8 bases, V lost 1 base, and 7 bases had no gene match. The CDR3 loop spans 15 amino acids. The germline V gene has CDR1 SEHNR and CDR2 FQNEAQ (reference sequence). The CDR3 sequence is CASSLVDRDWEKLFF. The CDR3 DNA is TGTGCCAGCAGCTTAGTCGACAGGGATTGGGAAAAACTGTTTTTT.

This chain uses TRBV19 with TRBJ1-5; D is perhaps TRBD1 (5 bases). The CDR3 runs 16 residues. Germline V gene lookup returns CDR1 LNHDA and CDR2 SQIVND (reference sequence). V gave up 3 bases and J gave up 4 bases, with 16 bases separating them. CDR3 in amino acids: CASSIVTVWWNQPQHF. CDR3 in DNA: TGTGCCAGTAGTATTGTGACAGTATGGTGGAATCAGCCCCAGCATTTT.

The chain links TRBV5-1 to TRBJ2-7, with TRBD1 matching over 10 bases. CDR3 length equals 15 residues. Trimming took 4 bases from V and 5 from J; bases not matched to a gene: 9. Germline CDR1 SGHRS, CDR2 YFSETQ. The chain's CDR3 is CASSTDRGTIDEQYF. CDR3 DNA sequence: TGCGCCAGCAGCACGGACAGGGGGACCATCGACGAGCAGTACTTC.

The chain combines TRBV2 with TRBJ1-1; D gene ambiguous. Germline lookup yields CDR1 SNHLY and CDR2 FYNNEI. This CDR3 is 11 amino acids long. V lost 4 bases, J lost 3 bases, and 3 bases lay in between. The CDR3 coding sequence is TGTGCCAGCAGTGCTTACACTGAAGCTTTCTTT. Protein sequence: CASSAYTEAFF.

Turning to this clone: The DNA is omitted, as the CDR3 cannot be located on it reliably, and the CDR3 follows TCRdb's listing. This rearrangement joins TRBV27 to TRBJ2-1; the table calls TRBD1, which could not be checked here. CDR1 and CDR2 from the germline V gene are MNHEY and SMNVEV (reference sequence). A total of 15 residues make up the CDR3, ends included. This chain's CDR3 is CASSFGPGGLNEQFF.

J is TRBJ1-5 and V is TRBV7-2; the D is unclear. The CDR3 consists of 13 residues. The V gene lost 5 bases and the J gene lost 4 bases, with 9 bases spanning the gap. Germline CDR1 is SGHTA and CDR2 is FQGNSA. CDR3 residues: CASSLGVNQPQHF. As DNA, the CDR3 is TGTGCCAGCAGCCTCGGGGTTAATCAGCCCCAGCATTTT. Full variable domain (remainder filled in from reference TRBV7-2 and TRBJ1-5): GAGVSQSPSNKVTEKGKDVELRCDPISGHTALYWYRQSLGQGLEFLIYFQGNSAPDKSGLPSDRFSAERTGGSVSTLTIQRTQQEDSAVYLCASSLGVNQPQHFGDGTRLSIL.

The CDR3 here is CASSVGGLPYDTDTQYF. The CDR3 DNA follows: TGTGCCAGCAGCGTAGGGGGACTACCTTATGACACAGATACGCAGTATTTT. The chain is built from TRBV9 and TRBJ2-3; TRBD2 matches at 7 bases. J was trimmed by 2 bases and V by 0 bases; bases with no gene match: 9. This CDR3 has 17 residues. CDR1 SGDLS and CDR2 YYNGEE come from the germline V gene.

There are a few counts of this clone. Here the CDR3 reads CASSDGTGWYF. In nucleotides, the CDR3 is TGTGCCAGCAGTGACGGGACAGGGTGGTACTTC. The chain is built from TRBV6-4 and TRBJ2-7, with 9 nucleotides matching TRBD1. Germline lookup yields CDR1 MRHNA and CDR2 SNTAGT. The CDR3 length is 11 residues. The J segment lost 12 bases and the V segment lost 2 bases, leaving 2 bases of the junction unmatched.

This clone was seen once. The gene calls are TRBV5-4 and TRBJ2-2, with D perhaps matching TRBD2 (5 bases). Trimming shortened V by 3 bases and J by 5 bases, and 14 bases separated the two germline ends. The CDR3 runs to 15 residues. Germline values: CDR1 SGHNT, CDR2 YYREEE (reference sequence). The CDR3 here is CASSSQIQRTGELFF. The CDR3 region has the DNA TGTGCCAGCAGCTCCCAGATCCAGCGGACCGGGGAGCTGTTTTTT.

The V and J genes are TRBV9 and TRBJ2-7; D is possibly TRBD2 (5 bases). This CDR3 spans 13 amino acids. CDR1 is SGDLS and CDR2 is YYNGEE in the germline V gene. Trimming cost V 4 bases and J 5 bases, with 13 bases left between them. Here the CDR3 reads CASSLPPGDEQYF. CDR3 DNA: TGTGCCAGCAGCTTACCCCCCGGGGACGAGCAGTACTTC.

This clone was observed a few times. This sequence joins TRBV6-5 and TRBJ2-5; unclear D gene. The CDR3 totals 13 residues. Germline-derived CDR1 and CDR2 are MNHEY and SVGAGI. With 7 bases removed from V and 4 bases from J, the gap between germline ends came to 13 bases. CDR3 protein: CASTSLNPETQYF. Here the CDR3 DNA reads TGTGCCAGCACCTCACTAAACCCAGAGACCCAGTACTTC.

The chain carries TRBV25-1 and TRBJ2-1; 14 nucleotides agree with TRBD2. This CDR3 contains 16 residues. CDR1 MGHDK and CDR2 SYGVNS come from the germline V gene. The J segment lost 6 bases and the V segment lost 3 bases, leaving 4 bases of the junction unmatched. As DNA, the CDR3 is TGTGCCAGCAGTGAGAGACTAGCGGGAGGGCTCAATGAGCAGTTCTTC. Protein: CASSERLAGGLNEQFF. The full variable domain, with the rest looked up from reference TRBV25-1 and TRBJ2-1, is EADIYQTPRYLVIGTGKKITLECSQTMGHDKMYWYQQDPGMELHLIHYSYGVNSTEKGDLSSESTVSRIRTEHFPLTLESARPSHTSQYLCASSERLAGGLNEQFFGPGTRLTVL.

J is TRBJ2-5 and V is TRBV4-3, with 9 bases identical to TRBD1. The DNA end lines up better with TRBJ2-7; the J call may be wrong. This CDR3 region has 15 residues. Per germline, CDR1 LGHNA and CDR2 YSLEER. The CDR3 here is CASSQDRTGGFEQYF. The DNA of the CDR3 is TGCGCCAGCAGCCAAGATAGAACAGGGGGCTTCGAGCAGTACTTC.

This sequence joins TRBV19 and TRBJ1-3, with a possible D match to TRBD1 (5 bases). V lost 7 bases and J 4 bases, leaving 14 bases between the germline ends. The CDR3 spans 14 residues. CDR1 is LNHDA and CDR2 is SQIVND in the germline V gene (reference sequence). In DNA, the CDR3 is TGTGCCAGTAACCCAGGGTCTACGGGAAACACCATATATTTT. This codes for CASNPGSTGNTIYF.

The V and J genes are TRBV2 and TRBJ1-1, with 9 bases that match TRBD1. The CDR3 sequence is 14 residues long. Germline V gene lookup returns CDR1 SNHLY and CDR2 FYNNEI. The V gene end was trimmed by 4 bases and the J gene end by 0 bases; junction bases not matched to a gene: 0. The CDR3 protein is CASSGQGVNTEAFF. CDR3 nucleotide sequence: TGTGCCAGCAGTGGACAGGGGGTGAACACTGAAGCTTTCTTT.

This chain links TRBV9 with TRBJ1-2; no clear D gene. In germline, CDR1 is SGDLS, CDR2 YYNGEE. With 0 bases removed from V and 4 bases from J, the gap between germline ends came to 13 bases. The CDR3 totals 15 residues. In DNA, the CDR3 is TGTGCCAGCAGCGTAGGAGGGTACGATGTCTATGGCTACACCTTC. This encodes CASSVGGYDVYGYTF.